The source of this TCR beta chain is a study of blood T cells in healthy people across ages. For the second PCR, which ran for about 6 to 11 cycles, a sample-barcoded 5' primer and a J-beta primer mix were used. TCRdb used MiXCR to reprocess the 5' RACE reads, holding one entry per CDR3 protein. The table lists around 1.5 million distinct CDR3 sequences, roughly 40% of them singletons, with 6.5% to 10% in the top ten. V was trimmed by 4 bases and J by 4 bases, leaving 15 bases between them. The CDR3 runs 15 residues. Germline V CDR1 and CDR2: SGHRS, YFSETQ. Input material: blood. This TCR derives from a woman younger than 30 in good health. V gene TRBV5-1 combines with J gene TRBJ2-1; perhaps D is TRBD1 or TRBD2 (5 bases each). CDR3 bases: TGCGCCAGCAGCCGGACCGGGACGGAGTACAATGAGCAGTTCTTC. This sequence encodes CASSRTGTEYNEQFF.